The rows below give T cell receptor beta chains drawn from one sample of a study of identical twins. In TCRdb, the 5' RACE reads were re-called with MiXCR into one record per CDR3 protein. Of about 890,000 distinct CDR3 sequences listed, about 12% are singletons. The same data also went into a second study, on yellow fever vaccine responses in identical twins.

What was sequenced was PBMCs. The receptor source for this set is a woman aged 18-29 years in good health. Each CDR3 is given with its conserved first and last residue. Fields, in order: V gene, clone size, D gene, J gene, CDR3 protein, CDR3 DNA. A D gene is named only where the DNA matches it firmly. Where a row states a size, it is once, few, many or the class of an expanded clone; other rows omit it.

V: TRBV20-1
size: many
D: TRBD1
J: TRBJ2-1
CDR3: CSANLWGDRASNEQFF
DNA: TGCAGTGCCAACCTTTGGGGGGACAGGGCCTCCAATGAGCAGTTCTTC

V: TRBV15
size: NA
D: NA
J: TRBJ1-4
CDR3: CATSRRRETAREKLFF
DNA: TGTGCCACCAGCAGAAGGCGAGAGACCGCAAGAGAAAAACTGTTTTTT

V: TRBV6-1
size: many
D: TRBD1
J: TRBJ2-5
CDR3: CASRKGTGGPQTQYF
DNA: TGTGCCAGCAGGAAAGGGACAGGGGGCCCGCAGACCCAGTACTTC

V: TRBV2
size: NA
D: NA
J: TRBJ1-5
CDR3: CASSERQGNQPQHF
DNA: TGTGCCAGCAGTGAAAGGCAGGGTAATCAGCCCCAGCATTTT

V: TRBV15
size: NA
D: NA
J: TRBJ2-3
CDR3: CATSRDNGGLGTQYF
DNA: TGTGCCACCAGCAGAGATAACGGGGGCCTCGGTACGCAGTATTTT

V: TRBV12-3/TRBV12-4
size: few
D: TRBD2
J: TRBJ2-1
CDR3: CASSNNLAGEQFF
DNA: TGTGCCAGCAGTAACAATCTAGCGGGTGAGCAGTTCTTC

V: TRBV24-1
size: many
D: TRBD1
J: TRBJ2-2
CDR3: CATSEPGGANTGELFF
DNA: TGTGCCACCAGTGAACCAGGGGGCGCGAACACCGGGGAGCTGTTTTTT

V: TRBV15
size: many
D: NA
J: TRBJ2-1
CDR3: CATSGAEPYNEQFF
DNA: TGTGCCACCAGCGGGGCAGAGCCATACAATGAGCAGTTCTTC

V: TRBV15
size: NA
D: TRBD1
J: TRBJ2-4
CDR3: CATSKGAENIQYF
DNA: TGTGCCACTTCCAAGGGGGCTGAAAACATTCAGTACTTC

V: TRBV3-1
size: NA
D: NA
J: TRBJ2-1
CDR3: CASSQAQWWAKKFF
DNA: TGTGCCAGCAGCCAAGCTCAGTGGTGGGCTAAGAAGTTCTTC

V: TRBV10-3
size: NA
D: NA
J: TRBJ2-2
CDR3: CAICDITPTGELFF
DNA: TGTGCCATCTGTGATATAACACCAACCGGGGAGCTGTTTTTT

V: TRBV7-8
size: few
D: TRBD1
J: TRBJ2-7
CDR3: CASSPRGQTSYEQYF
DNA: TGTGCCAGCAGCCCAAGGGGACAGACCTCCTACGAGCAGTACTTC

V: TRBV5-1
size: many
D: NA
J: TRBJ2-3
CDR3: CASSSGQTSTDTQYF
DNA: TGCGCCAGCAGCTCTGGACAGACTAGCACAGATACGCAGTATTTT

V: TRBV7-8
size: few
D: TRBD1
J: TRBJ1-6
CDR3: CASSSRQGAYSPLHF
DNA: TGTGCCAGCAGCTCCAGACAGGGGGCATATTCACCCCTCCACTTT

V: TRBV10-3
size: NA
D: NA
J: TRBJ2-5
CDR3: CATTSGAGEEETQYF
DNA: TGTGCCACCACTTCGGGAGCAGGGGAGGAAGAGACCCAGTACTTC

V: TRBV9
size: NA
D: NA
J: TRBJ2-7
CDR3: CASSRTVASYEQYF
DNA: TGTGCCAGCAGCCGGACAGTTGCCTCCTACGAGCAGTACTTC

V: TRBV25-1
size: NA
D: NA
J: TRBJ2-1
CDR3: CATPNSERDSYNEQFF
DNA: TGTGCCACCCCAAATAGTGAGAGAGACTCCTACAATGAGCAGTTCTTC

V: TRBV5-1
size: few
D: NA
J: TRBJ2-3
CDR3: CASSLTQGTTDTQYF
DNA: TGCGCCAGCAGCTTGACGCAGGGCACCACAGATACGCAGTATTTT

V: TRBV12-3/TRBV12-4
size: few
D: TRBD2
J: TRBJ2-3
CDR3: CASSLDLAGGVDTQYF
DNA: TGTGCCAGCAGTTTAGATCTTGCGGGGGGGGTAGATACGCAGTATTTT

V: TRBV5-1
size: few
D: NA
J: TRBJ2-1
CDR3: CASSTGEGGEQFF
DNA: TGCGCCAGCAGCACCGGAGAGGGGGGTGAGCAGTTCTTC

V: TRBV5-1
size: NA
D: TRBD1
J: TRBJ2-3
CDR3: CASKGQGATDTQYF
DNA: TGCGCCAGCAAAGGACAGGGGGCCACAGATACGCAGTATTTT

V: TRBV24-1
size: few
D: NA
J: TRBJ2-5
CDR3: CATSEPGPPYETQYF
DNA: TGTGCCACCAGTGAGCCGGGACCTCCGTATGAGACCCAGTACTTC

V: TRBV12-3/TRBV12-4
size: many
D: NA
J: TRBJ2-4
CDR3: CASSAPGQLQNIQYF
DNA: TGTGCCAGCAGTGCACCGGGACAACTACAAAACATTCAGTACTTC

V: TRBV7-2
size: NA
D: NA
J: TRBJ1-2
CDR3: CASLRGLNYGYTF
DNA: TGTGCCAGCCTCCGGGGCTTAAACTATGGCTACACCTTC

V: TRBV4-2
size: few
D: TRBD2
J: TRBJ2-5
CDR3: CASSQGDGGETQYF
DNA: TGTGCCAGCAGCCAAGGCGACGGGGGGGAGACCCAGTACTTC

V: TRBV14
size: few
D: TRBD1
J: TRBJ2-1
CDR3: CASSQPGQRANEQFF
DNA: TGTGCCAGCAGCCAACCGGGACAGAGGGCCAATGAGCAGTTCTTC

V: TRBV6-1
size: NA
D: TRBD1
J: TRBJ1-2
CDR3: CASSDSGQGGYGYTF
DNA: TGTGCCAGCAGTGATTCCGGACAGGGGGGCTATGGCTACACCTTC

V: TRBV20-1
size: many
D: NA
J: TRBJ2-3
CDR3: CSAPGVADSLSPDTQYF
DNA: TGCAGTGCTCCCGGGGTAGCGGACTCCCTCTCCCCAGATACGCAGTATTTT

V: TRBV3-1
size: NA
D: NA
J: TRBJ1-3
CDR3: CASSPRPPGNTIYF
DNA: TGTGCCAGCAGCCCTCGCCCACCTGGAAACACCATATATTTT

V: TRBV4-1
size: NA
D: NA
J: TRBJ1-4
CDR3: CASRDNRGQFF
DNA: TGCGCCAGCAGGGACAACCGGGGCCAGTTTTTT

V: TRBV18
size: NA
D: NA
J: TRBJ2-4
CDR3: CASSPPVPQGKNTQYF
DNA: TGTGCCAGCTCACCCCCCGTTCCCCAGGGAAAAAACACTCAGTACTTC

V: TRBV20-1
size: few
D: TRBD2
J: TRBJ2-3
CDR3: CSAGSSGLFTDTQYF
DNA: TGCAGTGCTGGATCTAGCGGGCTATTCACAGATACGCAGTATTTT